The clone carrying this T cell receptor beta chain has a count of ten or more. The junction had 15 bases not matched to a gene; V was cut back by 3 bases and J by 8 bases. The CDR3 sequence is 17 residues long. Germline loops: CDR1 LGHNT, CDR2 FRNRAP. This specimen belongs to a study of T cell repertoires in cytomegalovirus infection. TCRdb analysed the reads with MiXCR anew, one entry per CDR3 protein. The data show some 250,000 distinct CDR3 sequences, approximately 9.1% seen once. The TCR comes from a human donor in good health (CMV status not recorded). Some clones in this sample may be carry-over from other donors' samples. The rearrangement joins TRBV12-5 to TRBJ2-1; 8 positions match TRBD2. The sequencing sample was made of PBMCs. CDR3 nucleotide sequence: TGTGCTAGTGGTTTAGGGCGGGGGGCGGTGGCTCTGGATGAGCAGTTCTTC. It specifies CASGLGRGAVALDEQFF.